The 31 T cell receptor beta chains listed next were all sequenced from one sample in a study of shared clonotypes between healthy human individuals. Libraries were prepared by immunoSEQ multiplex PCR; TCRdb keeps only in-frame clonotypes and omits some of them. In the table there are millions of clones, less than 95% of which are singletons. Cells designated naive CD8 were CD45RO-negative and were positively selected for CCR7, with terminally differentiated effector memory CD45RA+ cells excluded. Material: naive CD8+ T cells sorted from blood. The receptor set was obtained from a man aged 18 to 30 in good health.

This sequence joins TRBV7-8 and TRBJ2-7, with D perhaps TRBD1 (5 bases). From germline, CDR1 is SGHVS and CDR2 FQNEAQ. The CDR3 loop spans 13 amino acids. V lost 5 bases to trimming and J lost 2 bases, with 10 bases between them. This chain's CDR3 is CASSPDTTYEQYF. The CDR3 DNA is TGTGCCAGCAGCCCGGACACGACCTACGAGCAGTACTTC.

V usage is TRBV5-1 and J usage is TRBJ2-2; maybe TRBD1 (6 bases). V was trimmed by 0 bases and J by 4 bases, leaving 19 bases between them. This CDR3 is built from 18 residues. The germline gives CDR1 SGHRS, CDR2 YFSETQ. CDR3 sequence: CASSLAPNRDGVTGELFF. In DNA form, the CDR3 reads TGCGCCAGCAGCTTGGCACCCAACAGGGACGGCGTCACCGGGGAGCTGTTTTTT. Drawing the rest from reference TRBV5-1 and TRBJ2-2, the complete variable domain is KAGVTQTPRYLIKTRGQQVTLSCSPISGHRSVSWYQQTPGQGLQFLFEYFSETQRNKGNFPGRFSGRQFSNSRSEMNVSTLELGDSALYLCASSLAPNRDGVTGELFFGEGSRLTVL.

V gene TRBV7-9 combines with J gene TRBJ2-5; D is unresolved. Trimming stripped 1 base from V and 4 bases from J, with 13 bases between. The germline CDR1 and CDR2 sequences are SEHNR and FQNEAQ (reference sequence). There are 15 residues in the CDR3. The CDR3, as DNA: TGTGCCAGCAGCTTAGTTTCCGGATGGGGAGAGACCCAGTACTTC. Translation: CASSLVSGWGETQYF.

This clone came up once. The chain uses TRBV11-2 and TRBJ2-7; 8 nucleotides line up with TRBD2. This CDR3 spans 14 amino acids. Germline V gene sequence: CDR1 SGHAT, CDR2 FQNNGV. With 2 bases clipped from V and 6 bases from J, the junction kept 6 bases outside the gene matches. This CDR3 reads CASSLLGLVGEQYF. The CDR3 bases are TGTGCCAGCAGCTTATTGGGACTAGTAGGCGAGCAGTACTTC.

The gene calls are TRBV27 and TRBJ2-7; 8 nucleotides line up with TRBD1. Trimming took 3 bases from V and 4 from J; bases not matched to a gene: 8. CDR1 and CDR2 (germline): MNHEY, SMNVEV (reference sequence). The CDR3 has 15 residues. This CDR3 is CASSLAGGAYYEQYF. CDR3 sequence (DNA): TGTGCCAGCAGTTTGGCAGGGGGCGCTTATTACGAGCAGTACTTC.

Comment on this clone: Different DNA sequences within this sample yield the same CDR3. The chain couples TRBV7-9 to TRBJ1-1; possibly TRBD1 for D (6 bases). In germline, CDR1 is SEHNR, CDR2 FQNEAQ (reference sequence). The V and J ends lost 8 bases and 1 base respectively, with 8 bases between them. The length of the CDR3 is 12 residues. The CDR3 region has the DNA TGTGCCAGCTCGACAGGGAACACTGAAGCTTTCTTT. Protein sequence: CASSTGNTEAFF.

The CDR3 nucleotides are TGTGCCAGCAGTACGCGGGACAGCCATGGCTACACCTTC. Translated, it gives CASSTRDSHGYTF. This rearrangement joins TRBV27 to TRBJ1-2; 7 bases map to TRBD1. This CDR3 has 13 residues. Germline V gene data show CDR1 as MNHEY and CDR2 as SMNVEV (reference sequence). V lost 5 bases, J lost 6 bases, and 6 bases stayed unmatched.

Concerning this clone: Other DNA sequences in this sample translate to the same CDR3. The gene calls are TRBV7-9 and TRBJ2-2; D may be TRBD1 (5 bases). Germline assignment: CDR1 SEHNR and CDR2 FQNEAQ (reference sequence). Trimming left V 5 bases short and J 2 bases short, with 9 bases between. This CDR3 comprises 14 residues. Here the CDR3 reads CASSLDSNTGELFF. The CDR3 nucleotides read TGTGCCAGCAGCCTCGACAGTAACACCGGGGAGCTGTTTTTT.

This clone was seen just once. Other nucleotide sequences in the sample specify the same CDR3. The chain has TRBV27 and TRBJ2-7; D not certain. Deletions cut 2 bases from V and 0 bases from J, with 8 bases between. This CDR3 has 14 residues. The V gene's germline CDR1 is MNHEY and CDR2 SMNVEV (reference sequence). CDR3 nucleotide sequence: TGTGCCAGCAGTTTAGGACCTACCTCCTACGAGCAGTACTTC. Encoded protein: CASSLGPTSYEQYF.

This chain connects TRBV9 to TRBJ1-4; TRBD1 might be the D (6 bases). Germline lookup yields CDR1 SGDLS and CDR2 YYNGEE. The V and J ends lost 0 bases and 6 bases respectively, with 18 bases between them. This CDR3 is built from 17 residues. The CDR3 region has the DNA TGTGCCAGCAGCGTAGGGGCAGGGGTTTCGTCGGATGAAAAACTGTTTTTT. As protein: CASSVGAGVSSDEKLFF.

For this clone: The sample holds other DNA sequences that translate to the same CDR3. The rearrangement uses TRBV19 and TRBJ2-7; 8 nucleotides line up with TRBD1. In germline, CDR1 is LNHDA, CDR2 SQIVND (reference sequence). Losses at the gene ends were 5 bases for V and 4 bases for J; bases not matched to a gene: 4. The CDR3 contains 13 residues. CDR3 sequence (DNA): TGTGCCAGTAGTGTGGACAGGGCGTACGAGCAGTACTTC. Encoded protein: CASSVDRAYEQYF.

In DNA form, the CDR3 reads TGTGCCAGCAGCCAAGAGGGAGTAATCGATACCGGGGAGCTGTTTTTT. It yields the protein CASSQEGVIDTGELFF. V and J are TRBV4-2 and TRBJ2-2; possibly TRBD2 for D (5 bases). V lost 0 bases to trimming and J lost 5 bases, with 13 bases between them. The CDR3 totals 16 residues. Germline values: CDR1 LGHNA, CDR2 YNFKEQ.

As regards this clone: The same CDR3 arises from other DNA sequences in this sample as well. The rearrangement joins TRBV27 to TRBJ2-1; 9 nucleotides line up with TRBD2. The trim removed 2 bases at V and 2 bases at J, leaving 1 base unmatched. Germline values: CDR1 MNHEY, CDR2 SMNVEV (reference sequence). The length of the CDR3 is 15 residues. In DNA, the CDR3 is TGTGCCAGCAGTTTAGGCGGGGGGGCCTACAATGAGCAGTTCTTC. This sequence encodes CASSLGGGAYNEQFF.

CDR3 coding DNA: TGTGCCAGCAGCTTGGTGGACCAGGGGATAAACACCATATATTTT. Translated, it gives CASSLVDQGINTIYF. V is TRBV5-6 and J is TRBJ1-3, with D perhaps TRBD1 (6 bases). The CDR3 is made up of 15 amino acids. V lost 0 bases to trimming and J lost 6 bases, with 13 bases between them. Germline V CDR1 and CDR2: SGHDT, YYEEEE.

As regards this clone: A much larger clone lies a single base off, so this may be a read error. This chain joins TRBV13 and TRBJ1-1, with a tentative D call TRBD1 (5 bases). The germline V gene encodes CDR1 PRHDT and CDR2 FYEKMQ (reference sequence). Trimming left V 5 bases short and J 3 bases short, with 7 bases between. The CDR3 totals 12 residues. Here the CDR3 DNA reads TGTGCCAGCAGCCTGGGGGACACTGAAGCTTTCTTT. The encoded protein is CASSLGDTEAFF.

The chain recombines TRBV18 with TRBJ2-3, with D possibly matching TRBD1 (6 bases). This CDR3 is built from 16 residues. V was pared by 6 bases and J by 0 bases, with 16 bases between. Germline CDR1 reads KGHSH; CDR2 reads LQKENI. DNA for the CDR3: TGTGCCAGCTCCCTTAATCGGGACACCAGCACAGATACGCAGTATTTT. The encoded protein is CASSLNRDTSTDTQYF.

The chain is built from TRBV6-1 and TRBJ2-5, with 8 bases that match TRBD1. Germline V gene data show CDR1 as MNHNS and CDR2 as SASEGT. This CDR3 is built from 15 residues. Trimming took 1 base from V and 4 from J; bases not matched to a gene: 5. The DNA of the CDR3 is TGTGCCAGCAGTGAAGGACCAGGGACAGGAGAGACCCAGTACTTC. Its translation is CASSEGPGTGETQYF.

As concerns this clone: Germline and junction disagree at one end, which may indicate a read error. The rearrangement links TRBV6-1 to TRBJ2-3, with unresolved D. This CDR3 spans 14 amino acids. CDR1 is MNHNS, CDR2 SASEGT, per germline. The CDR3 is CASREGLLTDTQYF. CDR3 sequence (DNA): TGTGCCAGCAGGGAAGGGCTCCTCACAGATACGCAGTATTTT.

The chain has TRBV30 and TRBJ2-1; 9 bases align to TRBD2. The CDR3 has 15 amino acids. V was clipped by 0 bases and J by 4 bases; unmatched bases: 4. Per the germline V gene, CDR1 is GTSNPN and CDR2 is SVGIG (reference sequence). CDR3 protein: CAWSVLLAGYNEQFF. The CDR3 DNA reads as TGTGCCTGGAGTGTACTCCTAGCGGGATACAATGAGCAGTTCTTC.

The CDR3 DNA sequence: TGTGCCAGCAGTGAGGTCGGAATAGAGAACACTGAAGCTTTCTTT. Protein: CASSEVGIENTEAFF. The rearrangement links TRBV2 to TRBJ1-1; D remains ambiguous. Germline CDR1 and CDR2: SNHLY and FYNNEI. This CDR3 spans 15 amino acids. Trimming pared 3 bases from V and 1 base from J, leaving 12 bases between.

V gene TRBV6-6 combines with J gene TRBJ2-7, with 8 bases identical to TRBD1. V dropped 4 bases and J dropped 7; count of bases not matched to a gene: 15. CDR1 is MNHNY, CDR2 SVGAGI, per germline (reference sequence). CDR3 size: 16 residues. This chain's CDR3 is CASSFPSGTGDLEQYF. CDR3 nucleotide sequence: TGTGCCAGCAGTTTCCCATCCGGGACAGGTGATTTAGAGCAGTACTTC.

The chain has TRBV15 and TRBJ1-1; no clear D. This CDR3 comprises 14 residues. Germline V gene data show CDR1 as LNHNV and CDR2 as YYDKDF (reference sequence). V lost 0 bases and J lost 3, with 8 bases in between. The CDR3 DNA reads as TGTGCCACCAGCAGAGATGAGGGAGACACTGAAGCTTTCTTT. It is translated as CATSRDEGDTEAFF.

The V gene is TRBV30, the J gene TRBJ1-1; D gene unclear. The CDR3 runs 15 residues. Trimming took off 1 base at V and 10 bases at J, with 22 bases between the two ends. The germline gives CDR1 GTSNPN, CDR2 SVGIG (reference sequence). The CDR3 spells CAWSAGGGLALGAFF. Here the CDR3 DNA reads TGTGCCTGGAGTGCCGGTGGAGGCCTAGCCCTGGGAGCTTTCTTT.

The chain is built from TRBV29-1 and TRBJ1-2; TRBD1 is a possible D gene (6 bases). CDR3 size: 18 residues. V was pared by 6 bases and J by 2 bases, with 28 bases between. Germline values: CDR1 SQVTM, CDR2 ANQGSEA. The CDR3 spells CSVKAPGQLLPQNYGYTF. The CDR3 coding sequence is TGCAGCGTCAAAGCCCCTGGACAGCTCTTACCCCAAAACTATGGCTACACCTTC. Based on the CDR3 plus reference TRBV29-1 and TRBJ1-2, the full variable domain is SAVISQKPSRDICQRGTSLTIQCQVDSQVTMMFWYRQQPGQSLTLIATANQGSEATYESGFVIDKFPISRPNLTFSTLTVSNMSPEDSSIYLCSVKAPGQLLPQNYGYTFGSGTRLTVV.

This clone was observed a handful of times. In DNA form, the CDR3 reads TGTGCCAGCAGCTTAGGCATTAGCGGGAGGACAGATACGCAGTATTTT. It is translated as CASSLGISGRTDTQYF. This chain links TRBV11-2 with TRBJ2-3; 10 nucleotides line up with TRBD2. Trimming took 1 base from V and 3 from J; bases not matched to a gene: 4. The CDR3 loop spans 16 amino acids. CDR1 is SGHAT and CDR2 is FQNNGV in the germline V gene.

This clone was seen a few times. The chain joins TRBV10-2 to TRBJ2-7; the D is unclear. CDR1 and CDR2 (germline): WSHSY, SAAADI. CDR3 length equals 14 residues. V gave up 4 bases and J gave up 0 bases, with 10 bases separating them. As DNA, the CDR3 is TGCGCCAGCAGTGTGGGCAGGAGCTCCTACGAGCAGTACTTC. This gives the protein CASSVGRSSYEQYF.

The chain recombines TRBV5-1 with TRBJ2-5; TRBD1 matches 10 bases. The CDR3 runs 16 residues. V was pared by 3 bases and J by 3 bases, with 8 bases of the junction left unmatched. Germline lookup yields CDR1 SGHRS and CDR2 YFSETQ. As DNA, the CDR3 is TGCGCCAGCAGCTACCACGACAGGGGGCTGGAAGAGACCCAGTACTTC. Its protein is CASSYHDRGLEETQYF.

CDR3 coding DNA: TGTGCCATCAGTCTCCAAGACAGTGGAGCTAACTATGGCTACACCTTC. It encodes CAISLQDSGANYGYTF. The J gene is TRBJ1-2, the V gene TRBV10-3; tentatively, D is TRBD1 (5 bases). Deletions cut 5 bases from V and 0 bases from J, with 16 bases between. CDR1 ENHRY and CDR2 SYGVKD come from the germline V gene. This CDR3 comprises 16 residues.

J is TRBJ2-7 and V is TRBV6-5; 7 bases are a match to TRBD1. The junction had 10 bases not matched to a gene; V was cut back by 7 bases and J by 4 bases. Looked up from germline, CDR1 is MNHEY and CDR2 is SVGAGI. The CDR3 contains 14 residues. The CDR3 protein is CASTEKGGRYEQYF. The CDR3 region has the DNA TGTGCCAGCACCGAAAAAGGGGGCCGGTACGAGCAGTACTTC.

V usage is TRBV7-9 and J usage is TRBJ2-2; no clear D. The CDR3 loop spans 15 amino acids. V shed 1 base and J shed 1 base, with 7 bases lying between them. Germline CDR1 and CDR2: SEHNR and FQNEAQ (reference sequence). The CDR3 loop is CASSLESGNTGELFF. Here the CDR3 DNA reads TGTGCCAGCAGCTTAGAATCAGGGAACACCGGGGAGCTGTTTTTT.

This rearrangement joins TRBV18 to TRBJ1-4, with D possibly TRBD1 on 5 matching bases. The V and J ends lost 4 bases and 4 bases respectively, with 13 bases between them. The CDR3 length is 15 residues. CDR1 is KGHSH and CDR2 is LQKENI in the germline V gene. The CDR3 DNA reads TGTGCCAGCTCACAAAACGGGGACCATAATGAAAAACTGTTTTTT. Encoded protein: CASSQNGDHNEKLFF. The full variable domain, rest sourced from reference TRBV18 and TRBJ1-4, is NAGVMQNPRHLVRRRGQEARLRCSPMKGHSHVYWYRQLPEEGLKFMVYLQKENIIDESGMPKERFSAEFPKEGPSILRIQQVVRGDSAAYFCASSQNGDHNEKLFFGSGTQLSVL.